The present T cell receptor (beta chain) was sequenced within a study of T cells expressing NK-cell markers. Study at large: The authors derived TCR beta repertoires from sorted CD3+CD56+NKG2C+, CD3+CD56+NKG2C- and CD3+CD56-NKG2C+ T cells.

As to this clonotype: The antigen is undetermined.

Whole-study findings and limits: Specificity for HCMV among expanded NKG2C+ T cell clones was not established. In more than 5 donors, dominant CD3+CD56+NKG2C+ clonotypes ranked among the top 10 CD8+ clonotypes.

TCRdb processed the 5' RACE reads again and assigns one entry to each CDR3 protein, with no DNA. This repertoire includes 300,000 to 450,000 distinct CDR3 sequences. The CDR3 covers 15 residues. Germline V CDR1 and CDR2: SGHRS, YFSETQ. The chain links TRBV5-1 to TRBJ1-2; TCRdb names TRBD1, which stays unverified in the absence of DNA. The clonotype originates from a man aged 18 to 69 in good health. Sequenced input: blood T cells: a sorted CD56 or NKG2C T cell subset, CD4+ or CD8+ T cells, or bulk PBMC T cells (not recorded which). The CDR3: CASSGGDRNIYGYTF.